The 32 T cell receptor beta chains reported below all come from one sample, sequenced in a study of T-cell memory formation after mild COVID-19 (dated by TCRdb to about 2021). Libraries came from 5' RACE. Data came from an Illumina NovaSeq 6000. TCRdb trimmed the raw reads at Q25, called clones with MiXCR and kept productive beta chains. Records with the same CDR3 protein are collapsed into one entry carrying the most frequent genes and DNA. Within this sample are about 250,000 distinct CDR3 sequences, with 18% of them counted one time only. Together, the top ten hold 20% to 25% of the sample. Sequencing was carried out using PBMCs or a T cell subset sorted from them (not recorded which). The receptors originated from a man aged 18-30 years who had mild COVID-19 (a few samples of this study predate the infection). The sample titles of this study are shuffled in the database, so cell type and time point are left out; the donor was told from shared clones.

The table lists this clonotype with a few counts. This sequence joins TRBV20-1 and TRBJ2-7, with 9 bases aligning to TRBD1. The V segment lost 6 bases and the J segment 1 base; nucleotides outside the gene matches: 4. The CDR3 extends over 13 amino acids. Germline V CDR1 and CDR2: DFQATT, SNEGSKA (reference sequence). The CDR3: CSATTGGSYEQYF. CDR3 in DNA: TGCAGTGCGACGACAGGGGGGTCCTACGAGCAGTACTTC.

This clonotype has a handful of counts. V is TRBV6-2 or TRBV6-3 and J is TRBJ1-5; D is undetermined. CDR1 is MNHEY, CDR2 SVGEGT, per germline. The CDR3 loop spans 11 amino acids. The ends were cut back, 8 bases at V and 1 base at J, with 3 bases in the middle. The CDR3 region is CASGSNQPQHF. CDR3 nucleotides: TGTGCCAGCGGGAGCAATCAGCCCCAGCATTTT.

This clonotype occurred many times. The CDR3 DNA follows: TGTGCCTGGTCCAGGGGGAACACAGATACGCAGTATTTT. Translation gives CAWSRGNTDTQYF. The chain recombines TRBV30 with TRBJ2-3; TRBD1 agrees at 7 bases. CDR1 is GTSNPN and CDR2 is SVGIG in the germline V gene (reference sequence). Germline trimming cut 5 bases from V and 2 bases from J; bases unmatched to any gene: 4. The CDR3 covers 13 residues.

This clonotype was counted only a few times. The V gene is TRBV4-3, the J gene TRBJ2-5, with no clear D. CDR3 length equals 16 residues. Germline CDR1 and CDR2: LGHNA and YSLEER. Trimming removed 3 bases at V and 0 bases at J, with 14 bases between. CDR3 nucleotides: TGCGCCAGCAGCCACCTCCTGACAAGTCACCAAGAGACCCAGTACTTC. Translation: CASSHLLTSHQETQYF.

This clonotype has ten or more counts. The V gene is TRBV12-3 or TRBV12-4, the J gene TRBJ2-5; D tentatively reads TRBD1 or TRBD2 (5 bases each). This CDR3 comprises 16 residues. V gave up 5 bases and J gave up 4 bases, with 20 bases separating them. For the CDR3, the DNA is TGTGCCAGCAGTCTTTATCTTGCGCCTGGGGGAGAGACCCAGTACTTC. The encoded protein is CASSLYLAPGGETQYF.

This clonotype was picked up many times. The rearrangement links TRBV5-1 to TRBJ2-3; weak D call: TRBD1 (5 bases). V shed 0 bases and J shed 6 bases, with 8 bases lying between them. Germline values: CDR1 SGHRS, CDR2 YFSETQ. The CDR3 is 13 residues long. CDR3: CASSLEGADTQYF. CDR3 nucleotides: TGCGCCAGCAGCTTGGAAGGGGCGGATACGCAGTATTTT.

J is TRBJ2-2 and V is TRBV12-3 or TRBV12-4, with 13 bases fitting TRBD2. The CDR3 consists of 16 residues. Trimming removed 7 bases from V and 4 bases from J; junction bases left unmatched: 6. The CDR3 here is CASTLLAGGPTGELFF. The CDR3 coding sequence is TGTGCCAGCACCTTACTAGCGGGGGGGCCCACCGGGGAGCTGTTTTTT.

The CDR3 spells CASSTGRNTEAFF. The CDR3 region has the DNA TGTGCCAGTAGTACAGGGAGGAACACTGAAGCTTTCTTT. V is TRBV19 and J is TRBJ1-1, with a weak D call TRBD1 (5 bases). Germline assignment: CDR1 LNHDA and CDR2 SQIVND (reference sequence). Trimming removed 4 bases at V and 1 base at J, with 7 bases between. This CDR3 is built from 13 residues.

J is TRBJ1-2 and V is TRBV18; the match to TRBD1 covers 10 bases. J lost 1 base, V lost 8 bases, and 10 bases had no gene match. Germline V gene data show CDR1 as KGHSH and CDR2 as LQKENI. The CDR3 consists of 16 residues. The CDR3 DNA follows: TGTGCCAGCGCAGAGGGACAGGGGACCTTTAACTATGGCTACACCTTC. Translation: CASAEGQGTFNYGYTF.

This clonotype was observed a handful of times. The rearrangement uses TRBV11-2 and TRBJ2-5; maybe TRBD2 (5 bases). The germline CDR1 and CDR2 sequences are SGHAT and FQNNGV. The CDR3 length is 16 residues. V lost 3 bases to trimming and J lost 5 bases, with 19 bases between them. The CDR3 sequence: CASSFELDTLSETQYF. CDR3 nucleotides: TGTGCCAGCAGCTTCGAACTAGATACCCTTTCGGAGACCCAGTACTTC.

The V and J genes are TRBV4-2 and TRBJ2-3; weak D call: TRBD2 (6 bases). Deletions cut 4 bases from V and 2 bases from J, with 13 bases between. The CDR3 is 15 amino acids. CDR1 is LGHNA and CDR2 is YNFKEQ in the germline V gene. The CDR3 reads CASSPVGGNTDTQYF. The DNA for the CDR3 is TGTGCCAGCAGCCCCGTTGGGGGGAACACAGATACGCAGTATTTT.

The chain recombines TRBV6-5 with TRBJ1-1; possibly TRBD1 for D (5 bases). There are 15 residues in the CDR3. Germline CDR1 and CDR2: MNHEY and SVGAGI. V lost 5 bases to trimming and J lost 0 bases, with 13 bases between them. The CDR3 nucleotides are TGTGCCAGCAGTCTAGCCGACAGCTTGAACACTGAAGCTTTCTTT. It translates to CASSLADSLNTEAFF.

In its sample, this clonotype was seen a few times. The chain is built from TRBV4-3 and TRBJ2-1, with 9 bases fitting TRBD1. The CDR3 is 15 amino acids. The J segment lost 7 bases and the V segment lost 1 base, leaving 5 bases of the junction unmatched. CDR1 and CDR2 (germline): LGHNA, YSLEER. The CDR3 DNA is TGCGCCAGCAGCCAAGGTTCGGGACAGGGAAATGAGCAGTTCTTC. Protein product: CASSQGSGQGNEQFF.

The sample holds a few counts of this clonotype. The chain combines TRBV6-6 with TRBJ2-6, with a weak D call TRBD2 (5 bases). V was cut by 0 bases and J by 2 bases, with 5 bases left in between. This CDR3 has 15 amino acids. CDR1 is MNHNY, CDR2 SVGAGI, per germline (reference sequence). CDR3 in amino acids: CASSYSRAGANVLTF. The CDR3 DNA follows: TGTGCCAGCAGTTACTCGAGGGCTGGGGCCAACGTCCTGACTTTC.

V gene TRBV20-1 combines with J gene TRBJ1-4; TRBD1 might be the D (5 bases). Germline V gives CDR1 DFQATT, CDR2 SNEGSKA (reference sequence). The V and J ends lost 1 base and 8 bases respectively, with 11 bases between them. The CDR3 length is 13 residues. CDR3 sequence: CSARGGDREKLFF. The CDR3 DNA sequence: TGCAGTGCTAGAGGGGGGGACCGGGAAAAACTGTTTTTT.

This clonotype was found many times. The chain couples TRBV13 to TRBJ2-7; 13 bases line up with TRBD2. The V and J ends lost 4 bases and 1 base, in that order; junction bases with no gene match: 7. From germline, CDR1 is PRHDT and CDR2 FYEKMQ (reference sequence). The CDR3 covers 17 residues. The CDR3 protein is CASSSWTSGGNSYEQYF. The CDR3 nucleotides read TGTGCCAGCAGCTCTTGGACTAGCGGGGGCAATTCCTACGAGCAGTACTTC.

The CDR3 sequence: CASSLESNRGTDTQYF. CDR3 DNA: TGTGCCAGCAGCTTAGAGTCCAATAGGGGCACAGATACGCAGTATTTT. The chain uses TRBV7-2 and TRBJ2-3; D gene ambiguous. V lost 1 base to trimming and J lost 1 base, with 12 bases between them. The CDR3 consists of 16 residues. Germline assignment: CDR1 SGHTA and CDR2 FQGNSA.

The chain is built from TRBV12-3 or TRBV12-4 and TRBJ1-1; no definite D call. V was pared by 6 bases and J by 3 bases, with 17 bases between. The CDR3 covers 15 residues. The CDR3 nucleotides are TGTGCCAGCAGGGGTGTAGAGGGTATGGACACTGAAGCTTTCTTT. As protein: CASRGVEGMDTEAFF.

This clonotype was observed a handful of times. This chain connects TRBV5-1 to TRBJ2-1; TRBD2 matches at 9 bases. This CDR3 region has 15 residues. Germline CDR1 is SGHRS and CDR2 is YFSETQ. The trim removed 3 bases at V and 7 bases at J, leaving 8 bases unmatched. CDR3 loop: CASSWVAGAGNEQFF. CDR3 DNA: TGCGCCAGCAGCTGGGTAGCGGGGGCCGGTAATGAGCAGTTCTTC.

This clonotype has a handful of counts. The chain joins TRBV7-2 to TRBJ2-3; 9 nucleotides align to TRBD2. Germline-derived CDR1 and CDR2 are SGHTA and FQGNSA. With V trimmed by 3 bases and J by 5 bases, 6 bases remained unmatched. The CDR3 spans 15 residues. This chain's CDR3 is CASSLGGGAGDTQYF. The CDR3 DNA follows: TGTGCCAGCAGCTTGGGCGGGGGGGCCGGAGATACGCAGTATTTT.

This clonotype has a handful of counts. This chain links TRBV7-3 with TRBJ2-6; D gene uncertain. V was trimmed by 6 bases and J by 0 bases, leaving 3 bases between them. The CDR3 consists of 13 residues. Germline CDR1 SGHTA, CDR2 FQGTGA. The chain's CDR3 is CASRASGANVLTF. The CDR3 DNA sequence: TGTGCCAGCAGGGCCTCTGGGGCCAACGTCCTGACTTTC.

The chain carries TRBV25-1 and TRBJ2-2, with 11 bases aligning to TRBD2. With V trimmed by 8 bases and J by 0 bases, 8 bases remained unmatched. In germline, CDR1 is MGHDK, CDR2 SYGVNS. This CDR3 is 17 amino acids long. This CDR3 is CASQRLAGNANTGELFF. CDR3 DNA: TGTGCCAGCCAAAGACTAGCGGGGAACGCGAACACCGGGGAGCTGTTTTTT. Using reference TRBV25-1 and TRBJ2-2 for the parts outside the CDR3, the full variable domain is EADIYQTPRYLVIGTGKKITLECSQTMGHDKMYWYQQDPGMELHLIHYSYGVNSTEKGDLSSESTVSRIRTEHFPLTLESARPSHTSQYLCASQRLAGNANTGELFFGEGSRLTVL.

This clonotype showed up just a few times. The rearrangement uses TRBV19 and TRBJ2-7; D is unclear. The length of the CDR3 is 13 residues. Germline V lookup: CDR1 LNHDA, CDR2 SQIVND (reference sequence). V lost 3 bases, J lost 1 base, and 7 bases lay in between. The CDR3 coding sequence is TGTGCCAGTAGTATCCGGATATCCTACGAGCAGTACTTC. Protein sequence: CASSIRISYEQYF.

This clonotype was seen only a few times. The CDR3 DNA follows: TGTGCCAGCAGCGCCCAGGGTATGAGGGCAGATACGCAGTATTTT. Its protein is CASSAQGMRADTQYF. The chain has TRBV7-2 and TRBJ2-3; D is tentatively TRBD1 or TRBD2 (5 bases each). Germline CDR1 SGHTA, CDR2 FQGNSA. The length of the CDR3 is 15 residues. Deletions cut 5 bases from V and 4 bases from J, with 16 bases between.

The gene calls are TRBV7-2 and TRBJ2-2, with D maybe TRBD1 (6 bases). V gave up 1 base and J gave up 7 bases, with 7 bases separating them. This CDR3 contains 13 residues. Germline values: CDR1 SGHTA, CDR2 FQGNSA. The DNA for the CDR3 is TGTGCCAGCAGCTTAGGCAGGGGCGGGGAGCTGTTTTTT. Its protein product is CASSLGRGGELFF.

This clonotype was detected a few times. The chain combines TRBV7-9 with TRBJ1-1; 8 bases map to TRBD1. The CDR3 spans 12 residues. The germline gives CDR1 SEHNR, CDR2 FQNEAQ (reference sequence). Losses at the gene ends were 5 bases for V and 7 bases for J; bases not matched to a gene: 3. The CDR3 nucleotides are TGTGCCAGCAGCCTCACAGGGGGTGAAGCTTTCTTT. Translating gives CASSLTGGEAFF.

J is TRBJ1-1 and V is TRBV7-2; 8 nucleotides agree with TRBD1. The CDR3 loop spans 15 amino acids. The J segment lost 2 bases and the V segment lost 5 bases, leaving 7 bases of the junction unmatched. Per the germline V gene, CDR1 is SGHTA and CDR2 is FQGNSA. CDR3 sequence (DNA): TGTGCCAGCAGCCTACTGGGACAGGAAAACACTGAAGCTTTCTTT. Translating it yields CASSLLGQENTEAFF.

This clonotype came up many times. The J gene is TRBJ1-2, the V gene TRBV6-5, with TRBD1 matching over 8 bases. This CDR3 comprises 17 residues. The V gene end was trimmed by 2 bases and the J gene end by 0 bases; junction bases not matched to a gene: 8. The germline V gene has CDR1 MNHEY and CDR2 SVGAGI. CDR3: CASSYKRDRQANYGYTF. The CDR3 DNA sequence: TGTGCCAGCAGTTACAAAAGGGACAGGCAAGCTAACTATGGCTACACCTTC.

This chain connects TRBV6-6 to TRBJ2-3; 12 bases line up with TRBD2. Germline-derived CDR1 and CDR2 are MNHNY and SVGAGI (reference sequence). There are 16 residues in the CDR3. The V and J ends lost 2 bases and 5 bases, in that order; junction bases with no gene match: 5. CDR3 region: CASSYRTSGVRDTQYF. The CDR3 bases are TGTGCCAGCAGTTACCGGACTAGCGGGGTAAGAGATACGCAGTATTTT.

This clonotype occurred a few times. The rearrangement links TRBV4-3 to TRBJ2-3, with 8 positions matching TRBD1. The CDR3 is 14 residues long. Germline trimming cut 3 bases from V and 7 bases from J; bases unmatched to any gene: 6. Germline-derived CDR1 and CDR2 are LGHNA and YSLEER. The CDR3 nucleotides are TGCGCCAGCAGCCAGGACAGGGTAGGGTATACGCAGTATTTT. This gives the protein CASSQDRVGYTQYF.

This chain connects TRBV6-2 or TRBV6-3 to TRBJ2-1; D not certain. The CDR3 totals 16 residues. V was cut by 1 base and J by 9 bases, with 19 bases left in between. Germline-derived CDR1 and CDR2 are MNHEY and SVGEGT. CDR3 sequence (DNA): TGTGCCAGCAGTTACTACCACCGGACCGGAATAGGTGAGCAGTTCTTC. Amino acid sequence: CASSYYHRTGIGEQFF.

V gene TRBV6-5 combines with J gene TRBJ1-3; D might be TRBD1 (6 bases). Germline values: CDR1 MNHEY, CDR2 SVGAGI. Trimming left V 2 bases short and J 2 bases short, with 16 bases between. This CDR3 is 17 amino acids long. The DNA of the CDR3 is TGTGCCAGCAGTTACACGGGCCCTTACAGGGCTGGAAACACCATATATTTT. This sequence encodes CASSYTGPYRAGNTIYF.